Shown below are 20 T cell receptor beta chains from a single sample sequenced in a study of T-cell memory formation after mild COVID-19. TCRdb re-called the 5' RACE reads with MiXCR, one entry per CDR3 protein. The data show just under 550,000 distinct CDR3 sequences, over 20% seen once. The sample was PBMCs or a T cell subset sorted from them (not recorded which). The receptors stem from an adult woman who had mild COVID-19 (a few samples of this study predate the infection). Cell type and time point are not known.

The chain recombines TRBV2 with TRBJ2-7, with 10 bases matching TRBD1. This CDR3 has 15 residues. The V and J ends lost 3 bases and 3 bases, in that order; junction bases with no gene match: 5. The germline CDR1 and CDR2 sequences are SNHLY and FYNNEI. CDR3 amino acids: CASSDVGTGVYEQYF. The CDR3 DNA is TGTGCCAGCAGTGACGTTGGGACAGGGGTCTACGAGCAGTACTTC. The entire variable domain, with the rest obtained from reference TRBV2 and TRBJ2-7, is as follows: EPEVTQTPSHQVTQMGQEVILRCVPISNHLYFYWYRQILGQKVEFLVSFYNNEISEKSEIFDDQFSVERPDGSNFTLKIRSTKLEDSAMYFCASSDVGTGVYEQYFGPGTRLTVT.

This clonotype has ten or more counts. The chain couples TRBV7-3 to TRBJ2-1, with D perhaps matching TRBD2 (6 bases). CDR1 and CDR2 (germline): SGHTA, FQGTGA. The CDR3 runs to 15 residues. V was trimmed by 5 bases and J by 7 bases, leaving 18 bases between them. The CDR3 reads CASSPGRLGGNEQFF. CDR3 DNA: TGTGCCAGCAGCCCGGGGAGGCTAGGTGGGAATGAGCAGTTCTTC.

V is TRBV25-1 and J is TRBJ1-2; D might be TRBD1 (5 bases). The germline V and J ends were trimmed by 6 bases and 2 bases, with 13 bases remaining between them. This CDR3 spans 14 amino acids. Germline-derived CDR1 and CDR2 are MGHDK and SYGVNS. CDR3 residues: CASSRDGRNYGYTF. DNA for the CDR3: TGTGCCAGCAGCCGGGACGGCAGAAACTATGGCTACACCTTC.

This clonotype was counted a few times. The chain carries TRBV10-3 and TRBJ2-3; D is perhaps TRBD2 (6 bases). From germline, CDR1 is ENHRY and CDR2 SYGVKD. The CDR3 is made up of 13 amino acids. Trimming took off 11 bases at V and 0 bases at J, with 12 bases between the two ends. CDR3 bases: TGTGCCCTCTCGGGGGAAAGCACAGATACGCAGTATTTT. Translated, it gives CALSGESTDTQYF.

Only a few counts were recorded for this clonotype. J is TRBJ2-7 and V is TRBV5-1, with D perhaps matching TRBD1 or TRBD2 (6 bases each). The CDR3 loop spans 14 amino acids. The germline V gene has CDR1 SGHRS and CDR2 YFSETQ. V lost 4 bases and J 4 bases, leaving 15 bases between the germline ends. The CDR3 region is CASSHGGGGYEQYF. DNA of the CDR3: TGCGCCAGCAGCCATGGCGGAGGGGGGTACGAGCAGTACTTC.

This clonotype showed up many times. The genes are TRBV4-1 and TRBJ1-5; TRBD1 is a possible D gene (6 bases). V lost 4 bases and J lost 8, with 15 bases in between. CDR3 length: 14 residues. The germline gives CDR1 MGHRA, CDR2 YSYEKL. The CDR3 is CASSRIQGGEPQHF. The CDR3 DNA follows: TGCGCCAGCAGCCGGATACAGGGTGGGGAGCCCCAGCATTTT.

This clonotype showed up just a few times. The chain couples TRBV7-2 to TRBJ2-7; D is unclear. V was clipped by 1 base and J by 8 bases, with 21 bases between them. Germline values: CDR1 SGHTA, CDR2 FQGNSA. The CDR3 loop spans 16 amino acids. The CDR3 spells CASSLGQRNLVGQQYF. The CDR3 DNA sequence: TGTGCCAGCAGCTTAGGGCAGCGAAACCTCGTCGGACAGCAGTACTTC.

CDR3 DNA sequence: TGTGCCTGGTTAGGCTCGCCCACAGATACGCAGTATTTT. Translating gives CAWLGSPTDTQYF. V gene TRBV30 combines with J gene TRBJ2-3, with D hard to call. Germline CDR1 GTSNPN, CDR2 SVGIG (reference sequence). The CDR3 totals 13 residues. With 5 bases removed from V and 2 bases from J, the gap between germline ends came to 11 bases.

This clonotype was seen more than once but under ten times. The rearrangement uses TRBV6-1 and TRBJ2-2, with TRBD1 identical over 7 bases. The CDR3 sequence is 14 residues long. J gave up 4 bases and V 5 bases, and 4 bases lay outside the gene matches. Germline V gene sequence: CDR1 MNHNS, CDR2 SASEGT. CDR3 sequence reads: CASSRQGSTGELFF. The CDR3 region has the DNA TGTGCCAGCAGTCGACAGGGTTCCACCGGGGAGCTGTTTTTT.

This clonotype was observed a handful of times. CDR3 amino acids: CATQSGASGETQYF. The CDR3 coding sequence is TGTGCCACCCAGTCGGGTGCGTCCGGAGAGACCCAGTACTTC. The chain carries TRBV15 and TRBJ2-5; no clear D. Germline CDR1 LNHNV, CDR2 YYDKDF (reference sequence). V was shortened by 8 bases and J by 4 bases, with 17 bases between the two germline ends. The CDR3 spans 14 residues.

This clonotype was seen many times. V is TRBV10-3 and J is TRBJ1-1; D remains unclear. CDR1 and CDR2 (germline): ENHRY, SYGVKD. The CDR3 loop spans 13 amino acids. The V and J ends lost 6 bases and 5 bases respectively, with 13 bases between them. The CDR3: CAIRGAGDTEAFF. In DNA, the CDR3 is TGTGCCATCAGGGGAGCGGGTGATACTGAAGCTTTCTTT.

Only a few counts were recorded for this clonotype. The V and J genes are TRBV29-1 and TRBJ2-5; maybe TRBD1 (6 bases). V gave up 7 bases and J gave up 5 bases, with 17 bases separating them. The CDR3 totals 13 residues. Germline CDR1 reads SQVTM; CDR2 reads ANQGSEA. CDR3 sequence (DNA): TGCAGCGCCGCCCCGGACAGTGCGGAGACCCAGTACTTC. It specifies CSAAPDSAETQYF.

This clonotype was seen a few times. This chain uses TRBV6-5 with TRBJ2-1; D is possibly TRBD1 (6 bases). The CDR3 is made up of 15 amino acids. The ends were cut back, 2 bases at V and 8 bases at J, with 16 bases in the middle. Germline lookup yields CDR1 MNHEY and CDR2 SVGAGI. CDR3 sequence (DNA): TGTGCCAGCAGTTACCCCGGACAGCCCTTGGATGAGCAGTTCTTC. Protein: CASSYPGQPLDEQFF.

This clonotype was seen more than once but under ten times. The chain has TRBV9 and TRBJ2-5; D gene ambiguous. From germline, CDR1 is SGDLS and CDR2 YYNGEE. CDR3 length: 13 amino acids. V lost 0 bases, J lost 1 base, and 4 bases lay in between. CDR3 sequence reads: CASSVGPQETQYF. The CDR3 DNA reads TGTGCCAGCAGCGTAGGCCCCCAAGAGACCCAGTACTTC.

This clonotype has a count of ten or more. The chain links TRBV3-1 to TRBJ1-1; no clear D. CDR1 is LGHDT and CDR2 is YNNKEL in the germline V gene (reference sequence). This CDR3 contains 14 residues. V lost 0 bases and J 2 bases, leaving 7 bases between the germline ends. The CDR3 loop is CASSQDNRNTEAFF. The CDR3, as DNA: TGTGCCAGCAGCCAAGACAACAGAAACACTGAAGCTTTCTTT.

The table lists this clonotype with many counts. DNA for the CDR3: TGTGCCAGCAGGGGGACAGGGAACACTGAAGCTTTCTTT. Translation gives CASRGTGNTEAFF. V and J are TRBV6-5 and TRBJ1-1, with TRBD1 matching over 8 bases. This CDR3 region has 13 residues. The V gene's germline CDR1 is MNHEY and CDR2 SVGAGI. The ends lost 6 bases at V and 1 base at J; junction bases unmatched: 1.

The CDR3 here is CASRPGTQGGTDTQYF. The CDR3 DNA reads as TGTGCCAGCAGACCCGGGACCCAGGGTGGCACAGATACGCAGTATTTT. The chain has TRBV7-2 and TRBJ2-3; either TRBD1 or TRBD2 may fit D (5 bases each). Trimming took off 6 bases at V and 1 base at J, with 17 bases between the two ends. This CDR3 comprises 16 residues. Germline V gene lookup returns CDR1 SGHTA and CDR2 FQGNSA.

The chain employs TRBV4-1 and TRBJ1-1, with 11 bases aligning to TRBD1. V dropped 1 base and J dropped 4; count of bases not matched to a gene: 8. CDR1 and CDR2 (germline): MGHRA, YSYEKL. The CDR3 totals 17 residues. The chain's CDR3 is CASSQGTGGLTSTEAFF. In nucleotides, the CDR3 is TGCGCCAGCAGCCAAGGGACAGGGGGCCTCACGAGCACTGAAGCTTTCTTT.

The chain carries TRBV12-3 or TRBV12-4 and TRBJ2-5; TRBD2 matches 7 bases. The CDR3 is 14 residues long. Trimming cost V 5 bases and J 7 bases; bases outside gene matches: 10. In DNA, the CDR3 is TGTGCCAGCAGTCGTCGGGAGGCCTCGGGGACCCAGTACTTC. As protein: CASSRREASGTQYF.

This chain connects TRBV5-1 to TRBJ1-1; 8 nucleotides align to TRBD1. The ends lost 0 bases at V and 5 bases at J; junction bases unmatched: 15. From germline, CDR1 is SGHRS and CDR2 YFSETQ. The CDR3 loop spans 18 amino acids. The CDR3 nucleotides read TGCGCCAGCAGCTTGGCACTTTACACCGGGACAGGACAAACTGAAGCTTTCTTT. Translated, it gives CASSLALYTGTGQTEAFF.